The entry below gives a single T cell receptor (beta chain) sequence along with its context. Its antigen is unknown. Germline lookup yields CDR1 SGDLS and CDR2 YYNGEE. Trimming pared 4 bases from V and 6 bases from J, leaving 11 bases between. The CDR3 is 14 amino acids. These data belong to a study of persistence of HIV-infected CD4 T cells. Study background: Suppressive ART had lasted a median of roughly eight years. A couple of participants gave one leukapheresis sample; others gave up to roughly 180 mL blood repeatedly. Study results and limitations: CMV- and Gag-responding cells had lower TCRbeta richness than CD3/CD28-responding cells.

Lysates of CMV-infected fibroblasts at 9 to 10 ug/mL stimulated these cells. Sorted nonresponding memory CD4+ T cells were CD40L-negative, CD69-negative, CD45RO-high. Donors had CD4+ T cell counts above 400 cells/uL and were CMV-seropositive. Sequencing used immunoSEQ version 4 in survey mode. Sequencing was performed with immunoSEQ multiplex PCR; in TCRdb, only in-frame clones are kept and a portion is missing. This sample has 25,000 to 35,000 clones, with roughly four fifths found just once. The sample consisted of CD4+ T cells sorted from PBMCs after roughly 18-hour stimulation, taken from a patient who received antiretroviral therapy. The chain links TRBV9 to TRBJ1-6; D is uncertain. This receptor was taken from an adult man with HIV who was CMV-seropositive. CDR3 nucleotide sequence: TGTGCCAGCAGCCCGGCGGGGTCTAATTCACCCCTCCACTTT. As protein: CASSPAGSNSPLHF.